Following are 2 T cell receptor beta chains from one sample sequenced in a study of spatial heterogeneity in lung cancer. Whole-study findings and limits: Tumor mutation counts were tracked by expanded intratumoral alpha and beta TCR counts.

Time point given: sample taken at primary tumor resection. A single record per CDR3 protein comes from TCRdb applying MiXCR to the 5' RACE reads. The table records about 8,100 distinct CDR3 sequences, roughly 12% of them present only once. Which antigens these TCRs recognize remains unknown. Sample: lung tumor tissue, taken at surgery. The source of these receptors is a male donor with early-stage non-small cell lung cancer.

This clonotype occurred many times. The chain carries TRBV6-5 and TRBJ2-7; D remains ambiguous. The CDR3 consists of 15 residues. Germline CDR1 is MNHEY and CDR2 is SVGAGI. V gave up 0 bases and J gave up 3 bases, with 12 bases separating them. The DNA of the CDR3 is TGTGCCAGCAGTTACTCTTTGGGTAGCAGCTACGAGCAGTACTTC. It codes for CASSYSLGSSYEQYF.

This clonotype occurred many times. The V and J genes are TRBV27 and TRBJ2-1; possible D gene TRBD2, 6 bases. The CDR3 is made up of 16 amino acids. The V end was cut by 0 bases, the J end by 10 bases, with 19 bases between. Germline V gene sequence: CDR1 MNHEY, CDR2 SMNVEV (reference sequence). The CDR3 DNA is TGTGCCAGCAGTTTATCGCCTCCGGGACTCGGTTGGGAGCAGTTCTTC. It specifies CASSLSPPGLGWEQFF.